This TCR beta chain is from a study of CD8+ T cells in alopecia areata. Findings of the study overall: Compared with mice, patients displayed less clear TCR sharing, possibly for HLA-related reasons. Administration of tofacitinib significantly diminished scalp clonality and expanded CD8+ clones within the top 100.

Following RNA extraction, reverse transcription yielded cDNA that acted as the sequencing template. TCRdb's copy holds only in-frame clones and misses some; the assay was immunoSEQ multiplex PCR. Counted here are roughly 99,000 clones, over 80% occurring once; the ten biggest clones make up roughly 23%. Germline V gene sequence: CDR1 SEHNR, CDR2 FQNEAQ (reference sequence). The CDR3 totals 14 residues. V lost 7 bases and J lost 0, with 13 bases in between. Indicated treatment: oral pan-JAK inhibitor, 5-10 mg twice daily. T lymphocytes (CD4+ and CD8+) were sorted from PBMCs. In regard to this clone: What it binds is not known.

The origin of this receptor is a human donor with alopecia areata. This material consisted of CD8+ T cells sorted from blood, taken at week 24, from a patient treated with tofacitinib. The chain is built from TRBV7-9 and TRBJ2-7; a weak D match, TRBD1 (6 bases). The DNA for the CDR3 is TGTGCCAGCACCACAGGGCCGAGCTCCTACGAGCAGTACTTC. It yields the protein CASTTGPSSYEQYF.